This TCR beta chain originates from a study of blood T cell repertoires in COVID-19. Study information: COVID-19 samples collected from the United States, Italy and Spain covered acute and convalescent phases. In each case, the material was cDNA or gDNA derived from T cells, B-cell-depleted T cells, or PBMCs.

V lost 5 bases to trimming and J lost 1 base, with 7 bases between them. CDR3 length equals 13 residues. CDR1 and CDR2 (germline): MNHEY, SMNVEV (reference sequence). As handled by the study authors: Amplification with reference gene primers provided the estimates of nucleated cell counts. Using immunoSEQ multiplex PCR, the repertoire was profiled, and TCRdb retains in-frame clones only, with some absent. The DNA gave D and trimming, while V, J and clone size come from that table. The sample has tens of thousands of clones, under 85% seen once. The origin of this receptor is a woman aged 80 or older with acute or convalescent COVID-19. The gene calls are TRBV27 and TRBJ2-3; unclear D gene. The sample taken for sequencing was peripheral blood. The CDR3 reads CASSSLRTDTQYF. CDR3 DNA: TGTGCCAGCAGTAGCCTACGCACAGATACGCAGTATTTT.